The 2 T cell receptor beta chains listed next were all sequenced from one sample in a study of beta chain features in type 1 diabetes (dated by TCRdb to 2016 to 2019). Study-wide conclusions, independent of this receptor: In all four CD4+ subsets, TCRB CDR3 length was moderately but significantly shorter in type 1 diabetes patients.

Library generation was performed with the immunoSEQ multiplex PCR assay. The entire amount of isolated RNA was reverse transcribed using the High Capacity cDNA Reverse Transcription Kit, so the sequenced TCRB transcripts were expressed ones. TCRdb mirrors the immuneACCESS table, restricted to in-frame sequences. Some clones are absent from its copies; in checked studies, under half trace to an unresolved V gene, and the reason for the others is unknown. Across this sample there are 200,000 to 300,000 clones, with approximately 11% seen only once. Around 0.017% of the sample belongs to the ten largest clones. Which antigens these TCRs recognize remains unknown. The sequenced sample was naive CD4+ T cells from blood. This specimen's cell subset or site label, per the study, means: true naive CD4+ T cells. These receptors were obtained from a man between 25 and 39 years old with type 1 diabetes.

This clone turned up a few times. The CDR3 DNA reads as TGTGCCTGTAAGGACAGGGTCTACGAGCAGTACTTC. This codes for CACKDRVYEQYF. The chain employs TRBV30 and TRBJ2-7, with 8 bases lining up with TRBD1. The CDR3 is made up of 12 amino acids. The V segment lost 6 bases and the J segment 3 bases; nucleotides outside the gene matches: 4. The germline CDR1 and CDR2 sequences are GTSNPN and SVGIG (reference sequence).

As regards this clone: This CDR3 is also generated by other DNA sequences in the sample. J is TRBJ1-1 and V is TRBV19; D is perhaps TRBD1 (6 bases). Germline V gene data show CDR1 as LNHDA and CDR2 as SQIVND (reference sequence). V dropped 2 bases and J dropped 4 bases, with 11 bases sitting between them. The CDR3 has 14 residues. The CDR3 bases are TGTGCCAGTAGTATAACAAGGGGGGGCACTGAAGCTTTCTTT. Translation gives CASSITRGGTEAFF. Supplemented by reference TRBV19 and TRBJ1-1, the full variable domain reads DGGITQSPKYLFRKEGQNVTLSCEQNLNHDAMYWYRQDPGQGLRLIYYSQIVNDFQKGDIAEGYSVSREKKESFPLTVTSAQKNPTAFYLCASSITRGGTEAFFGQGTRLTVV.